Here is one TCR beta chain with its context. Its specificity is unknown. The data derive from a study of siplizumab effects on memory and regulatory T cells. Study-level results: A small minority of alloreactive clones were mapped to unstimulated subsets.

The assay looked at some 100,000 TCR templates in each sample. Generated by immunoSEQ multiplex PCR, the TCRdb table keeps only in-frame clones and is missing some. Here the sample spans some 62,000 clones, about 80% being singletons. The receptor was derived from a human donor in good health. The sequenced sample was memory CD4+ T cells sorted from blood.

As DNA, the CDR3 is TGTGCCAGCTCACCAAGTAAAGGAACTAATGAAAAACTGTTTTTT. It translates to CASSPSKGTNEKLFF. V gene TRBV18 combines with J gene TRBJ1-4; no clear D gene. The CDR3 loop spans 15 amino acids. The V end was cut by 2 bases, the J end by 1 base, with 8 bases between. CDR1 is KGHSH and CDR2 is LQKENI in the germline V gene. Full variable domain (rest looked up from reference TRBV18 and TRBJ1-4): NAGVMQNPRHLVRRRGQEARLRCSPMKGHSHVYWYRQLPEEGLKFMVYLQKENIIDESGMPKERFSAEFPKEGPSILRIQQVVRGDSAAYFCASSPSKGTNEKLFFGSGTQLSVL.